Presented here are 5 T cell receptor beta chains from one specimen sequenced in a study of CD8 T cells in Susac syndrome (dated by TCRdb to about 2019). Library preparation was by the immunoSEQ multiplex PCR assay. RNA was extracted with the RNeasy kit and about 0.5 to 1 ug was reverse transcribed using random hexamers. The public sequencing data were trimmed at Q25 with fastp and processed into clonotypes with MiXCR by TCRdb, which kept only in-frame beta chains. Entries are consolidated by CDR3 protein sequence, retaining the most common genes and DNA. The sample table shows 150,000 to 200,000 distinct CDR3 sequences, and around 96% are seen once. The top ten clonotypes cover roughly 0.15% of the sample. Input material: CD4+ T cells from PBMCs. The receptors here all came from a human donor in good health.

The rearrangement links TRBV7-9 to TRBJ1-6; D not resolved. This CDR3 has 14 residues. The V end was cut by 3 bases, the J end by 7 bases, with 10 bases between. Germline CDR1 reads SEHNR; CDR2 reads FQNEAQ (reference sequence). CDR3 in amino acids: CASSFGSKNSPLHF. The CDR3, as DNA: TGTGCCAGCAGCTTCGGGTCCAAAAATTCACCCCTCCACTTT.

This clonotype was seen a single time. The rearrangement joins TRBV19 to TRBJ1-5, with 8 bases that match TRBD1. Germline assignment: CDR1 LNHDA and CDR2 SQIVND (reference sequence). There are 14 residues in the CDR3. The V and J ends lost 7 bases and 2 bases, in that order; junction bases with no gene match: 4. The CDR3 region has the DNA TGTGCCAGTATCACGACAGGGGGCAATCAGCCCCAGCATTTT. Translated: CASITTGGNQPQHF.

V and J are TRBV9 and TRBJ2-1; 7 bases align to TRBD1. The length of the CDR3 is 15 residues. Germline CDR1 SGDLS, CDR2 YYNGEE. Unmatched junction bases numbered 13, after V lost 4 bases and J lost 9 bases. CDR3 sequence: CASSPRQTGSGEQFF. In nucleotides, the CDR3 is TGTGCCAGCAGCCCCCGACAGACAGGGTCGGGTGAGCAGTTCTTC.

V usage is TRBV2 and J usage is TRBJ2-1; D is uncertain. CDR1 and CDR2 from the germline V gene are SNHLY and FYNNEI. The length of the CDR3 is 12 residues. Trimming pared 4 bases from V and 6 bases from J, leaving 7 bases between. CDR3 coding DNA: TGTGCCAGCAGTGGACCTTTCAATGAGCAGTTCTTC. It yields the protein CASSGPFNEQFF.

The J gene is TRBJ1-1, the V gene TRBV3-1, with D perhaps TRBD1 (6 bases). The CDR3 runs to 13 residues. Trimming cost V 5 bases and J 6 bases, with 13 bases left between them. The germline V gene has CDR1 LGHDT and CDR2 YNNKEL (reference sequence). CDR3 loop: CASSSYRDAEAFF. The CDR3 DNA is TGTGCCAGCAGCTCTTACAGGGACGCTGAAGCTTTCTTT.